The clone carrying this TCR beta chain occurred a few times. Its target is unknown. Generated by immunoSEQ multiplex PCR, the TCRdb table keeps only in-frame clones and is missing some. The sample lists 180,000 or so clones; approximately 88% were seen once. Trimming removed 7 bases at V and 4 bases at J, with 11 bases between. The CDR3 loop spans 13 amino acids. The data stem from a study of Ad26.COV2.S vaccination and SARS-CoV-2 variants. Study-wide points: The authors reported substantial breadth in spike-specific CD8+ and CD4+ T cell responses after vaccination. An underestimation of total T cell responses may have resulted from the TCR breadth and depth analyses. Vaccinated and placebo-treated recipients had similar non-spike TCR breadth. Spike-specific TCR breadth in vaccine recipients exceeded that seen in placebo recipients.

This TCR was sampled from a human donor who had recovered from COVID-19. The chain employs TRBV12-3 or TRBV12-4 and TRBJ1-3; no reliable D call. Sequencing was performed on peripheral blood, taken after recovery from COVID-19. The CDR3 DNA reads TGTGCCAGCATTGGGAGTCCGGGAAACACCATATATTTT. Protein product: CASIGSPGNTIYF.